A selection of T cell receptor beta chains follows, all from one sample in a study of long-term antiretroviral therapy in people with HIV. Libraries were prepared by immunoSEQ multiplex PCR; TCRdb keeps only in-frame clonotypes and omits some of them. The data contain tens of thousands of clones, roughly 80% of them singletons. The sequencing here drew on unsorted PBMCs, taken 1.1 years before starting antiretroviral therapy. These TCRs come from a woman between 35 and 50 years old with HIV. Each CDR3 is given with its conserved first and last residue. Each record gives: clone size, D gene, V gene, CDR3 protein. The D gene is left open where the match is weak. A clone size is listed for some rows: how often the clone was seen (once, few, many), or a class if it is expanded.

>NA|NA|TRBV7-9
CASSSGAGPGELFF
>NA|NA|TRBV7-9
CASSLGSAGNTIYF
>NA|NA|TRBV10-3
CAISANGETQYF
>once|TRBD1|TRBV7-9
CASSLGAGGETEAFF
>few|NA|TRBV19
CASSIDFTSQGIQYF
>few|NA|TRBV5-4
CASSLGERGGYEQYF
>NA|NA|TRBV28
CASSFPGQPQHF
>large|NA|TRBV27
CATFSLSGYGYTF
>NA|NA|TRBV9
CASGGGATEAFF
>NA|TRBD2|TRBV7-9
CASSLELAGVNEQFF
>NA|NA|TRBV27
CASRWTVTGELFF
>NA|NA|TRBV11-3
CASSFSVNTEAFF
>NA|NA|TRBV5-1
CASSFDGDYEQYF
>NA|NA|TRBV4-3
CASSHLVGQSSYNEQFF
>once|NA|TRBV2
CAIRDPLSEKLFF
>few|TRBD1|TRBV5-5
CASSIGQGAYEQYF
>NA|NA|TRBV4-1
CASSSRDEAFF
>few|NA|TRBV5-1
CASSLPWARGTDTQYF
>few|NA|TRBV11-2
CASSLDSTNEKLFF
>NA|NA|TRBV5-1
CASSLPDTDTQYF
>once|NA|TRBV14
CASSRSVGAMNTEAFF
>NA|NA|TRBV29-1
CSVGEVGQPQHF